Included here is one T cell receptor beta chain sequence, with context. This sample was included in a study of PD-L1 blockade in urothelial cancer. About the research overall: Male sex and bladder-origin urothelial cancer characterized about 85% of the 29 patients. There were a median of around 140,000 T cells in blood samples.

V lost 3 bases and J lost 3, with 11 bases in between. CDR1 SGHTA and CDR2 FQGTGA come from the germline V gene. The CDR3 runs 15 residues. As to time point: pretreatment peripheral blood. Spike-ins of synthetic TCR analog templates went into each PCR. Libraries were prepared by immunoSEQ multiplex PCR; TCRdb keeps only in-frame clonotypes and omits some of them. The sample holds 90,000 or so clones, about 90% seen once. The sequence derives from a man between 60 and 75 years old with urothelial cancer. This chain joins TRBV7-3 and TRBJ1-4; D perhaps matches TRBD1 (5 bases). Specimen: PBMCs, collected around atezolizumab (anti-PD-L1) treatment. The CDR3 is CASSFSGKANEKLFF. CDR3 DNA: TGTGCCAGCAGCTTTTCAGGGAAGGCTAATGAAAAACTGTTTTTT.